The 7 T cell receptor beta chains listed next were all sequenced from one sample in a study of naive and memory T cell subsets. The beta constant-region primer was an equimolar mix of two oligonucleotides covering TRBC1 and TRBC2. Nested alpha and beta constant-region primers with the SP2 primer drove four PCR rounds on ligated cDNA. TCRdb reprocessed the UMI-ligation and nested PCR reads via MiXCR and lists one record per CDR3 protein. The table records around 110,000 distinct CDR3 sequences, 35% to 45% of them present only once. Sequencing was done on a sample of central memory CD4+ T cells from blood. These TCRs come from a human donor in good health.

The chain links TRBV30 to TRBJ2-6, with D unresolved. The V end was cut by 5 bases, the J end by 0 bases, with 2 bases between. The CDR3 has 12 amino acids. Germline CDR1 is GTSNPN and CDR2 is SVGIG (reference sequence). CDR3 nucleotides: TGTGCCTGGGCCTCTGGGGCCAACGTCCTGACTTTC. Translated, it gives CAWASGANVLTF.

The V gene is TRBV28, the J gene TRBJ2-1; D possibly corresponds to TRBD2 (6 bases). Germline V gene lookup returns CDR1 MDHEN and CDR2 SYDVKM. V shed 8 bases and J shed 6 bases, with 17 bases lying between them. CDR3 length: 14 residues. The CDR3, as DNA: TGTGCCAGCTCTAGCGACCCCCGGGGCAATGAGCAGTTCTTC. It specifies CASSSDPRGNEQFF.

In this sample, this clonotype turned up a few times. J is TRBJ2-7 and V is TRBV20-1; TRBD2 might be the D (5 bases). CDR3 length: 14 residues. Germline CDR1 reads DFQATT; CDR2 reads SNEGSKA (reference sequence). Between the trimmed V and J ends, which lost 4 bases and 2 bases, there was a span of 15 bases. The CDR3 sequence is CSATEMRRTYEQYF. The CDR3 nucleotides read TGCAGTGCTACCGAGATGCGGAGGACCTACGAGCAGTACTTC.

This chain links TRBV12-3 or TRBV12-4 with TRBJ2-1, with 14 bases matching TRBD2. The CDR3 loop spans 15 amino acids. With 5 bases clipped from V and 8 bases from J, the junction kept 5 bases outside the gene matches. CDR3 protein: CASSHGLAGGHEQFF. In nucleotides, the CDR3 is TGTGCCAGCAGTCATGGACTAGCGGGGGGCCATGAGCAGTTCTTC.

In this sample, this clonotype turned up many times. The chain is built from TRBV28 and TRBJ2-1; D remains ambiguous. This CDR3 has 12 amino acids. V lost 2 bases to trimming and J lost 6 bases, with 5 bases between them. Germline loops: CDR1 MDHEN, CDR2 SYDVKM. Here the CDR3 DNA reads TGTGCCAGCAGTTTAAGAGGCAATGAGCAGTTCTTC. Translating gives CASSLRGNEQFF.

The rearrangement uses TRBV28 and TRBJ2-3, with D possibly being TRBD2 (5 bases). The CDR3 has 15 residues. From germline, CDR1 is MDHEN and CDR2 SYDVKM. Trimming pared 3 bases from V and 0 bases from J, leaving 10 bases between. For the CDR3, the DNA is TGTGCCAGCAGTTTCGACTACCTTAGCACAGATACGCAGTATTTT. Protein: CASSFDYLSTDTQYF.

This chain joins TRBV7-6 and TRBJ2-1; 7 bases align to TRBD2. After removal of 0 bases from V and 9 bases from J, the junction contained 5 bases not matched to a gene. The germline V gene encodes CDR1 SGHVS and CDR2 FNYEAQ. This CDR3 comprises 14 residues. CDR3 DNA: TGTGCCAGCAGCTTAGCGGAGGGCGGGGGTGAGCAGTTCTTC. Encoded protein: CASSLAEGGGEQFF.